This T cell receptor (beta chain) was sequenced during a study of blood T cell repertoires in COVID-19. The wider study: Some COVID-19 samples were acute and others convalescent; all came from the United States, Italy and Spain.

Germline V gives CDR1 SEHNR, CDR2 FQNEAQ (reference sequence). V shed 5 bases and J 6 bases; nucleotides not matched to a gene: 8. The CDR3 contains 14 residues. Clones were read by immunoSEQ multiplex PCR, and TCRdb kept only the in-frame ones, dropping some. Of tens of thousands of clones in the sample, 80% to 90% were seen once. The sample comprised peripheral blood. The TCR sequence derives from a human donor in a cohort sampled during active COVID-19. The V gene is TRBV7-9, the J gene TRBJ2-7; 9 bases match TRBD1. CDR3 region: CASSSPGTGFEQYF. The CDR3 DNA reads as TGTGCCAGCAGCAGTCCCGGGACAGGGTTCGAGCAGTACTTC.